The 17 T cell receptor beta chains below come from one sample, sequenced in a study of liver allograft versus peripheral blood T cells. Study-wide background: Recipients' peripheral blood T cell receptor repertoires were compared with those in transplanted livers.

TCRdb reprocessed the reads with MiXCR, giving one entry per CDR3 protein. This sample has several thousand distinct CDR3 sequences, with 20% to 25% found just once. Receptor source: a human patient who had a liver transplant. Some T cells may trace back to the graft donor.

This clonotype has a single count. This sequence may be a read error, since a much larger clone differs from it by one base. CDR3 in amino acids: CASGYGQGETSYEQYF. In DNA form, the CDR3 reads TGTGCCAGCGGTTACGGACAGGGTGAGACCTCCTACGAGCAGTACTTC. This chain connects TRBV6-1 to TRBJ2-7; 8 bases agree with TRBD1. V lost 8 bases, J lost 0 bases, and 12 bases stayed unmatched. Germline V gene data show CDR1 as MNHNS and CDR2 as SASEGT. This CDR3 is 16 amino acids long.

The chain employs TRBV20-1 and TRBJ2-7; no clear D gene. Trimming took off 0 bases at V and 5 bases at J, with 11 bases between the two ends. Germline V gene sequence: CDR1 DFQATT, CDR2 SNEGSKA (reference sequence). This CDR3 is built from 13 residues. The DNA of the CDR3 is TGCAGTGCTAGAGAGCCTAGTAACCACGAGCAGTACTTC. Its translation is CSAREPSNHEQYF.

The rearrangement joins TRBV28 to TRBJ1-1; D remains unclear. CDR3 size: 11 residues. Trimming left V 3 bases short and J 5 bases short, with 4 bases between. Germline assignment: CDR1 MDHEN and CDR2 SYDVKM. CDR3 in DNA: TGTGCCAGCAGTTTGATAACTGAAGCTTTCTTT. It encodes CASSLITEAFF.

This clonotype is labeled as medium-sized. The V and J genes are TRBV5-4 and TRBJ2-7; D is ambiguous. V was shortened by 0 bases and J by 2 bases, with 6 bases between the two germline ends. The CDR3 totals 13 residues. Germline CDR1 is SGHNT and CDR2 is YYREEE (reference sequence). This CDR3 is CASSLEGAYEQYF. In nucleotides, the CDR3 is TGTGCCAGCAGCTTGGAGGGTGCCTACGAGCAGTACTTC.

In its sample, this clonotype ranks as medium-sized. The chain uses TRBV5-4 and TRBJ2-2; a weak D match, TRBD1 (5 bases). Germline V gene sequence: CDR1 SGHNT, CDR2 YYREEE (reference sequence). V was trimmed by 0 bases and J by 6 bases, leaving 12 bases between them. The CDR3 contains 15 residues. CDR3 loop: CASSLVGQAPGELFF. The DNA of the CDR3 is TGTGCCAGCAGCTTGGTGGGGCAGGCCCCCGGGGAGCTGTTTTTT. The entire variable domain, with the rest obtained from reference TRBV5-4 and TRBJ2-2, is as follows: ETGVTQSPTHLIKTRGQQVTLRCSSQSGHNTVSWYQQALGQGPQFIFQYYREEENGRGNFPPRFSGLQFPNYSSELNVNALELDDSALYLCASSLVGQAPGELFFGEGSRLTVL.

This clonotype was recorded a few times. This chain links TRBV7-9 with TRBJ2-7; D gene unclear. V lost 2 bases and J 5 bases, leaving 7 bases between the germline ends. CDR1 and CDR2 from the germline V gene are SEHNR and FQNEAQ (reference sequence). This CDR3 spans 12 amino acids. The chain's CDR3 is CASSLSRDEQYF. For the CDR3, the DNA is TGTGCCAGCAGCTTATCTAGGGACGAGCAGTACTTC.

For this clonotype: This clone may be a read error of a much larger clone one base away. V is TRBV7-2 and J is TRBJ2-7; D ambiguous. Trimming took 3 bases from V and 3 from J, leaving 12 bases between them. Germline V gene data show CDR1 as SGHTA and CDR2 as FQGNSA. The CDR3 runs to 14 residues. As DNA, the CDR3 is TGTGCCAGCAGCTTTGTGGCCTCCGTCTACGAGCAGTACTTC. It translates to CASSFVASVYEQYF.

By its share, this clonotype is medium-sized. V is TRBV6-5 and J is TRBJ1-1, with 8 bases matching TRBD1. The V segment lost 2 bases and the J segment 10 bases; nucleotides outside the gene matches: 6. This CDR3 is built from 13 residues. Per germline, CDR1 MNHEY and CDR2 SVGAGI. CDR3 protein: CASSYTTGTGAFF. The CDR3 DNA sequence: TGTGCCAGCAGTTACACTACCGGGACAGGAGCTTTCTTT.

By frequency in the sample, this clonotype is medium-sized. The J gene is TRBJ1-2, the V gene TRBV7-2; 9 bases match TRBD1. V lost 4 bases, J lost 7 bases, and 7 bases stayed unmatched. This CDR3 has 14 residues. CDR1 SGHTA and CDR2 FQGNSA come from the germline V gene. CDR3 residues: CASSSRTGAAGYTF. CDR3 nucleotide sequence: TGTGCCAGCAGCTCCCGGACAGGGGCAGCTGGCTACACCTTC. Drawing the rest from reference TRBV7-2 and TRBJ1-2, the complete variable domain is GAGVSQSPSNKVTEKGKDVELRCDPISGHTALYWYRQSLGQGLEFLIYFQGNSAPDKSGLPSDRFSAERTGGSVSTLTIQRTQQEDSAVYLCASSSRTGAAGYTFGSGTRLTVV.

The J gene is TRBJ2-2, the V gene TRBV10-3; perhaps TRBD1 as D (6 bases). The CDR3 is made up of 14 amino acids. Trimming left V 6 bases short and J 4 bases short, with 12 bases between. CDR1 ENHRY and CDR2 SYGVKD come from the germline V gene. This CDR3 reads CAISPDSVTGELFF. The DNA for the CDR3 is TGTGCCATCAGCCCGGACAGTGTCACCGGGGAGCTGTTTTTT.

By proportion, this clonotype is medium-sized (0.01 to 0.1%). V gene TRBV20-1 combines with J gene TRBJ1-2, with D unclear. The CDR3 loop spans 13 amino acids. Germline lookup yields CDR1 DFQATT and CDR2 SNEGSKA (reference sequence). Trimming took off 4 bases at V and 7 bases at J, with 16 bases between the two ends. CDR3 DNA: TGCAGTGCTAATACGGGCCCCCGCCGTGGCTACACCTTC. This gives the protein CSANTGPRRGYTF.

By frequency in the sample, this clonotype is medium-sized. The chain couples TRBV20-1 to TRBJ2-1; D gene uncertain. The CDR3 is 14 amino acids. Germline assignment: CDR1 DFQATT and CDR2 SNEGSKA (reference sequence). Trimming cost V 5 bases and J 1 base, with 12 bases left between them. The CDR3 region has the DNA TGCAGTGCTTCGGGTAGTAGATCCTACAATGAGCAGTTCTTC. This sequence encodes CSASGSRSYNEQFF.

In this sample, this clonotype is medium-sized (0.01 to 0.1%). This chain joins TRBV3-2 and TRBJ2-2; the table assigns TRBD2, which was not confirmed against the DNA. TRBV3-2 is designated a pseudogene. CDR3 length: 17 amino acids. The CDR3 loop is CASSSGLAGGPTGELFF. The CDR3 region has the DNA TGTGCCAGCAGCTCCGGACTAGCGGGGGGGCCCACCGGGGAGCTGTTTTTT.

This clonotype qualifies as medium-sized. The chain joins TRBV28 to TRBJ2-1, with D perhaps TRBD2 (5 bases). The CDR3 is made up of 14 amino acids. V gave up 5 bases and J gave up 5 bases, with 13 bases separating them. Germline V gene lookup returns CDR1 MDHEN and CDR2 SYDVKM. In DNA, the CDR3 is TGTGCCAGCAGTGCCCCGGGGTTCGACAATGAGCAGTTCTTC. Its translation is CASSAPGFDNEQFF. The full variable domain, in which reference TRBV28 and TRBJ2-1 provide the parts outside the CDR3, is DVKVTQSSRYLVKRTGEKVFLECVQDMDHENMFWYRQDPGLGLRLIYFSYDVKMKEKGDIPEGYSVSREKKERFSLILESASTNQTSMYLCASSAPGFDNEQFFGPGTRLTVL.

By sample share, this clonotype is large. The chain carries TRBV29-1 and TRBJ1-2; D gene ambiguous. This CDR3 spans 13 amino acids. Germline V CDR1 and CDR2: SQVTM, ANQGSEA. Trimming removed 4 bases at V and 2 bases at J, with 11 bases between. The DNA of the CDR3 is TGCAGCGTTGCCCGCAGTGGAAACTATGGCTACACCTTC. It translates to CSVARSGNYGYTF.

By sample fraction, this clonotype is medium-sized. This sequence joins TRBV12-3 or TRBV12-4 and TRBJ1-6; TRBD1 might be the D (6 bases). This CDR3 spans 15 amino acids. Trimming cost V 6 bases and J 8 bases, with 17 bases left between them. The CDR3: CASSPGQGLYSPLHF. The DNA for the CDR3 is TGTGCCAGCAGCCCTGGTCAGGGGTTGTATTCACCCCTCCACTTT.

The DNA of the CDR3 is TGCAGTGCTAGCGGGGGGGTGACCTACAATGAGCAGTTCTTC. Its protein product is CSASGGVTYNEQFF. V is TRBV20-1 and J is TRBJ2-1; 8 nucleotides agree with TRBD2. The CDR3 length is 14 residues. Germline V CDR1 and CDR2: DFQATT, SNEGSKA (reference sequence). The J segment lost 2 bases and the V segment lost 3 bases, leaving 3 bases of the junction unmatched.